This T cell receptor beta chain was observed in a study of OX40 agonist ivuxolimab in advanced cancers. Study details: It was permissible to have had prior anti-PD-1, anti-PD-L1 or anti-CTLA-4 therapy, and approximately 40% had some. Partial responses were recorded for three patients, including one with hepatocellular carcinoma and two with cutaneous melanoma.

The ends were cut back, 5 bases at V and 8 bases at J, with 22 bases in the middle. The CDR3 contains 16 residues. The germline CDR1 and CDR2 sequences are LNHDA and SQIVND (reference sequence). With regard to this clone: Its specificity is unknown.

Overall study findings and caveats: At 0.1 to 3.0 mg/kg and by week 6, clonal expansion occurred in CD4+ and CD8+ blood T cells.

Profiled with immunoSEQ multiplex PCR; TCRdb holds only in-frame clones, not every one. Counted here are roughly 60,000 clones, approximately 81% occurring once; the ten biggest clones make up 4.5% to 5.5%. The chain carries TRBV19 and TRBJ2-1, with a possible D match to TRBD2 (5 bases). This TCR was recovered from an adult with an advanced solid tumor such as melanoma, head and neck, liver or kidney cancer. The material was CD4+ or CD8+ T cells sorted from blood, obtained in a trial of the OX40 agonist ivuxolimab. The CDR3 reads CASSVSVEAGRHEQFF. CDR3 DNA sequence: TGTGCCAGTAGTGTCAGTGTGGAGGCGGGTCGCCATGAGCAGTTCTTC.